This T cell receptor beta chain was recorded in a study of control samples from healthy donors and cancer patients. Germline CDR1 is MNHNS and CDR2 is SASEGT. The V end was cut by 0 bases, the J end by 7 bases, with 9 bases between. The CDR3 extends over 13 amino acids. Assay used: immunoSEQ multiplex PCR; TCRdb lists only in-frame clones, some missing. The sample shows 90,000 or so clones, around four fifths of them seen only once. This clonotype was sampled from a man aged 30 to 39 in good health. The V and J genes are TRBV6-1 and TRBJ1-2, with D hard to call. Sample: blood. CDR3 amino acids: CASSEAAAGGYTF. The DNA for the CDR3 is TGTGCCAGCAGTGAAGCGGCGGCGGGTGGCTACACCTTC.